Below are 21 T cell receptor beta chains sequenced from a single sample in a study of blood T cell repertoires in COVID-19. The method was immunoSEQ multiplex PCR; TCRdb's version includes in-frame clones alone and lacks a portion of them. The sample has 72,000 or so clones, 80% seen once; the top ten hold over 15%. Sequences were obtained from peripheral blood. These receptor sequences come from a man in his 70s who had recovered from COVID-19.

The chain links TRBV10-2 to TRBJ2-5, with D maybe TRBD1 (7 bases). Between the trimmed V and J ends, which lost 6 bases and 4 bases, there was a span of 12 bases. Germline V lookup: CDR1 WSHSY, CDR2 SAAADI. CDR3 length: 13 amino acids. In nucleotides, the CDR3 is TGCGCCAGCAGACCAGGGGGAGGAGAGACCCAGTACTTC. The encoded protein is CASRPGGGETQYF.

With regard to this clone: This sample also contains other DNA sequences that code for the same CDR3. This chain uses TRBV5-1 with TRBJ2-3, with 15 bases lining up with TRBD2. The germline gives CDR1 SGHRS, CDR2 YFSETQ. V lost 4 bases to trimming and J lost 3 bases; unmatched junction nucleotides: 3. CDR3 size: 16 residues. CDR3 sequence reads: CASSPGLAGGTDTQYF. In nucleotides, the CDR3 is TGCGCCAGCAGCCCGGGACTAGCGGGAGGTACAGATACGCAGTATTTT.

The V gene is TRBV6-4, the J gene TRBJ2-1; D may be TRBD1 (6 bases). V lost 5 bases and J lost 9, with 11 bases in between. From germline, CDR1 is MRHNA and CDR2 SNTAGT. There are 12 residues in the CDR3. CDR3 nucleotides: TGTGCCAGCAGTAGAAACAGGGTTGAGCAGTTCTTC. It translates to CASSRNRVEQFF.

This clone has just one count. Other DNA sequences in this specimen translate into the identical CDR3. The chain links TRBV2 to TRBJ2-3, with D possibly being TRBD2 (5 bases). CDR3 length: 13 amino acids. Germline CDR1 SNHLY, CDR2 FYNNEI. Between the trimmed V and J ends, which lost 8 bases and 0 bases, there was a span of 9 bases. The DNA of the CDR3 is TGTGCCAGCGGGGAGTCTAGCACAGATACGCAGTATTTT. This translates into CASGESSTDTQYF.

This sequence joins TRBV4-2 and TRBJ2-7; possible D gene TRBD2, 6 bases. With 7 bases removed from V and 5 bases from J, the gap between germline ends came to 21 bases. The CDR3 has 15 amino acids. Germline V lookup: CDR1 LGHNA, CDR2 YNFKEQ. The CDR3 coding sequence is TGTGCCAGCACCCTAGGCCGGGCAGGGAGGCACGAGCAGTACTTC. Its translation: CASTLGRAGRHEQYF.

V is TRBV7-2 and J is TRBJ2-1; weak D call: TRBD1 (6 bases). The CDR3 runs 13 residues. The V end lost 6 bases, the J end lost 7 bases, and 13 bases lay between the germline ends. CDR1 and CDR2 (germline): SGHTA, FQGNSA. In DNA form, the CDR3 reads TGTGCCAGCAGGGATACAGGGACGAATGAGCAGTTCTTC. Translated, it gives CASRDTGTNEQFF.

V gene TRBV3-1 (or the pseudogene TRBV3-2) combines with J gene TRBJ1-1; tentatively, D is TRBD1 (6 bases). Between the trimmed V and J ends, which lost 2 bases and 4 bases, there was a span of 8 bases. In germline, CDR1 is LGHDT, CDR2 YNNKEL (reference sequence). This CDR3 region has 13 residues. Written as DNA, the CDR3 is TGTGCCAGCAGCCAAACCAGGGGCACTGAAGCTTTCTTT. This encodes CASSQTRGTEAFF.

The sample holds a few counts of this clone. V is TRBV27 and J is TRBJ1-6; TRBD1 might be the D (5 bases). V was clipped by 5 bases and J by 10 bases, with 21 bases between them. Germline V gene lookup returns CDR1 MNHEY and CDR2 SMNVEV (reference sequence). The CDR3 is 16 amino acids. CDR3 loop: CASSGAGFQAGSPLHF. As DNA, the CDR3 is TGTGCCAGCAGTGGAGCAGGGTTTCAGGCGGGATCACCCCTCCACTTT.

J is TRBJ1-5 and V is TRBV15; D call uncertain. V was cut by 3 bases and J by 9 bases, with 15 bases left in between. Germline V gene lookup returns CDR1 LNHNV and CDR2 YYDKDF (reference sequence). The CDR3 covers 14 residues. The CDR3 coding sequence is TGTGCCACCAGCAGGGACGGAGGATTGGGGCCCCAGCATTTT. It yields the protein CATSRDGGLGPQHF. Together with reference TRBV15 and TRBJ1-5, the CDR3 gives the full variable domain: DAMVIQNPRYQVTQFGKPVTLSCSQTLNHNVMYWYQQKSSQAPKLLFHYYDKDFNNEADTPDNFQSRRPNTSFCFLDIRSPGLGDTAMYLCATSRDGGLGPQHFGDGTRLSIL.

The gene calls are TRBV12-3 or TRBV12-4 and TRBJ2-1; D uncertain. V shed 3 bases and J shed 7 bases, with 10 bases lying between them. The CDR3 covers 13 residues. The chain's CDR3 is CASSLFEHNEQFF. In nucleotides, the CDR3 is TGTGCCAGCAGTTTGTTCGAACATAATGAGCAGTTCTTC.

V gene TRBV27 combines with J gene TRBJ2-1, with 11 bases aligning to TRBD2. Per germline, CDR1 MNHEY and CDR2 SMNVEV (reference sequence). V lost 5 bases to trimming and J lost 3 bases; unmatched junction nucleotides: 9. There are 17 residues in the CDR3. CDR3 amino acids: CASSPQTGLAGYNEQFF. The CDR3 DNA sequence: TGTGCCAGCAGTCCACAAACCGGACTAGCGGGCTACAATGAGCAGTTCTTC.

The chain uses TRBV4-3 and TRBJ2-7; 7 bases match TRBD2. After removal of 4 bases from V and 5 bases from J, the junction contained 11 bases not matched to a gene. This CDR3 has 15 amino acids. Germline-derived CDR1 and CDR2 are LGHNA and YSLEER. The CDR3 DNA follows: TGCGCCAGCAGCCCAGCGGGGCCATGGGACCACGAGCAGTACTTC. The encoded protein is CASSPAGPWDHEQYF.

This clone occurred a few times. CDR3 in amino acids: CASSFEASGGGNTDTQYF. CDR3 in DNA: TGTGCCAGCAGCTTTGAGGCCTCCGGCGGGGGGAACACAGATACGCAGTATTTT. The V call is TRBV11-3, the J call TRBJ2-3; 8 bases line up with TRBD2. V shed 3 bases, J shed 2 bases, and the junction held 13 bases outside the gene matches. Germline V gene data show CDR1 as SGHNT and CDR2 as YENEEA. The CDR3 is made up of 18 amino acids.

The chain links TRBV9 to TRBJ2-1; 10 bases agree with TRBD2. This CDR3 comprises 15 residues. Germline trimming cut 2 bases from V and 2 bases from J; bases unmatched to any gene: 1. Germline loops: CDR1 SGDLS, CDR2 YYNGEE. The chain's CDR3 is CASSVSGGPYNEQFF. In nucleotides, the CDR3 is TGTGCCAGCAGCGTTAGCGGGGGGCCCTACAATGAGCAGTTCTTC.

The CDR3 DNA reads as TGTGCCAGCAGTTTATTGGAAGCGGGAGCCTACAATGAGCAGTTCTTC. It translates to CASSLLEAGAYNEQFF. The genes are TRBV27 and TRBJ2-1, with 8 bases that match TRBD2. Germline lookup yields CDR1 MNHEY and CDR2 SMNVEV (reference sequence). Losses at the gene ends were 1 base for V and 2 bases for J; bases not matched to a gene: 4. This CDR3 has 16 amino acids.

A word on this clone: Other DNA sequences in the sample encode the same CDR3. The chain carries TRBV7-2 and TRBJ2-3, with TRBD1 matching over 8 bases. The V gene's germline CDR1 is SGHTA and CDR2 FQGNSA. V lost 3 bases and J lost 0; bases outside the gene matches: 2. The CDR3 loop spans 15 amino acids. The CDR3 region is CASSLRTGSTDTQYF. DNA for the CDR3: TGTGCCAGCAGCTTGAGGACAGGGAGCACAGATACGCAGTATTTT.

V usage is TRBV5-1 and J usage is TRBJ2-2, with D perhaps TRBD1 (5 bases). CDR3 size: 14 residues. Trimming cost V 0 bases and J 3 bases, with 6 bases left between them. CDR1 and CDR2 from the germline V gene are SGHRS and YFSETQ. The chain's CDR3 is CASSLGQHTGELFF. The CDR3 DNA sequence: TGCGCCAGCAGCTTGGGACAGCACACCGGGGAGCTGTTTTTT.

The chain carries TRBV7-9 and TRBJ1-2, with a weak D call TRBD1 (6 bases). Germline-derived CDR1 and CDR2 are SEHNR and FQNEAQ (reference sequence). This CDR3 spans 13 amino acids. V was trimmed by 6 bases and J by 9 bases, leaving 17 bases between them. The CDR3 here is CASRDAGAGRYTF. The CDR3 DNA follows: TGTGCCAGCAGGGACGCAGGGGCCGGCCGCTACACCTTC.

The rearrangement links TRBV5-1 to TRBJ2-5; TRBD1 matches 10 bases. V shed 2 bases and J 3 bases; nucleotides not matched to a gene: 4. The V gene's germline CDR1 is SGHRS and CDR2 YFSETQ. This CDR3 is 15 amino acids long. The CDR3 DNA reads as TGCGCCAGCAGCTTCACCGGGACAGGGGAAGAGACCCAGTACTTC. Its translation: CASSFTGTGEETQYF.

This clone turned up a few times. The gene calls are TRBV28 and TRBJ2-7; TRBD1 matches at 7 bases. The CDR3 is 15 residues long. The germline V gene has CDR1 MDHEN and CDR2 SYDVKM. V dropped 3 bases and J dropped 0; count of bases not matched to a gene: 5. CDR3 protein: CASSFMDRHSYEQYF. The CDR3 nucleotides read TGTGCCAGCAGTTTCATGGACAGGCACTCCTACGAGCAGTACTTC.

The CDR3 nucleotides are TGTGCCAGCAGCGTAGATCGGAGCCGCTCTGGAAACACCATATATTTT. Protein sequence: CASSVDRSRSGNTIYF. The V gene is TRBV9, the J gene TRBJ1-3; no clear D. Germline loops: CDR1 SGDLS, CDR2 YYNGEE. V lost 0 bases and J lost 0, with 10 bases in between. This CDR3 comprises 16 residues.